This T cell receptor (beta chain) was captured by sequencing in a study of tumor-infiltrating lymphocytes in oesophageal squamous cell carcinoma. TCRdb reprocessed the PCR reads via MiXCR and lists one record per CDR3 protein. Altogether 15,000 to 20,000 distinct CDR3 sequences are present, around 40% being singletons, with the ten largest covering about 39%. In this sample, this clonotype turned up once. CDR1 SGHTA and CDR2 FQGNSA come from the germline V gene. CDR3 length: 15 residues. V was trimmed by 3 bases and J by 0 bases, leaving 8 bases between them. The TCR comes from a male donor with esophageal squamous cell carcinoma. V usage is TRBV7-2 and J usage is TRBJ2-2; no firm D call. Sequencing was carried out using esophageal tumor tissue. CDR3 residues: CASSFGSSNTGELFF. The CDR3 nucleotides read TGTGCCAGCAGCTTCGGTAGCTCGAACACCGGGGAGCTGTTTTTT.